One sample yielded the 10 T cell receptor beta chains listed below, sequenced in a study of shared clonotypes between healthy human individuals. CD45RO-negative, CCR7-positively selected cells formed the naive CD8 fraction, excluding terminally differentiated effector memory CD45RA+ cells. Libraries were prepared by immunoSEQ multiplex PCR; TCRdb keeps only in-frame clonotypes and omits some of them. Among roughly 2,000,000 clones listed, roughly 94% were seen once. The sample was naive CD8+ T cells sorted from blood. These receptors came from a man younger than 30 in good health.

CDR3 in amino acids: CASSLVWTGAILNTGELFF. The CDR3 DNA is TGTGCCAGCAGCTTGGTTTGGACAGGGGCCATATTGAACACCGGGGAGCTGTTTTTT. V and J are TRBV5-6 and TRBJ2-2, with TRBD1 matching over 9 bases. The CDR3 contains 19 residues. The trim removed 0 bases at V and 1 base at J, leaving 10 bases unmatched. In germline, CDR1 is SGHDT, CDR2 YYEEEE.

This chain links TRBV7-9 with TRBJ1-2; D ambiguous. The length of the CDR3 is 14 residues. The germline V gene has CDR1 SEHNR and CDR2 FQNEAQ (reference sequence). V lost 8 bases, J lost 0 bases, and 13 bases lay in between. The CDR3 coding sequence is TGTGCCAGCGAAGCAGAAGAGTCTAACTATGGCTACACCTTC. Translation gives CASEAEESNYGYTF.

This clone was observed a handful of times. The sample has other DNA sequences that encode this CDR3 too. This chain's CDR3 is CASSGNTEAFF. The CDR3 nucleotides read TGTGCCAGTAGTGGGAACACTGAAGCTTTCTTT. This chain uses TRBV19 with TRBJ1-1; the D is unclear. Deletions cut 5 bases from V and 1 base from J, with 2 bases between. Germline loops: CDR1 LNHDA, CDR2 SQIVND (reference sequence). The CDR3 extends over 11 amino acids.

This clone was found once. V is TRBV10-2 and J is TRBJ2-1, with 12 bases identical to TRBD2. With V trimmed by 6 bases and J by 4 bases, 4 bases remained unmatched. Germline assignment: CDR1 WSHSY and CDR2 SAAADI. The CDR3 contains 15 residues. Written as DNA, the CDR3 is TGCGCCAGCAGCGACACTAGCGGGGGGTACAATGAGCAGTTCTTC. It specifies CASSDTSGGYNEQFF.

The rearrangement links TRBV4-3 to TRBJ2-7; 9 nucleotides agree with TRBD2. The CDR3 totals 15 residues. The V gene end was trimmed by 1 base and the J gene end by 2 bases; junction bases not matched to a gene: 3. Germline values: CDR1 LGHNA, CDR2 YSLEER. The CDR3 DNA is TGCGCCAGCAGCCAAGCTAGCGGGATCACCTACGAGCAGTACTTC. Its translation is CASSQASGITYEQYF.

J is TRBJ1-1 and V is TRBV28; no reliable D call. The germline V and J ends were trimmed by 3 bases and 8 bases, with 7 bases remaining between them. The CDR3 runs 11 residues. Germline V CDR1 and CDR2: MDHEN, SYDVKM. The CDR3 sequence is CASSFSAEAFF. For the CDR3, the DNA is TGTGCCAGCAGTTTTTCCGCAGAAGCTTTCTTT.

The gene calls are TRBV29-1 and TRBJ2-6; the D gene is possibly TRBD1 (6 bases). CDR1 SQVTM and CDR2 ANQGSEA come from the germline V gene. V dropped 6 bases and J dropped 0 bases, with 15 bases sitting between them. CDR3 length: 16 amino acids. The CDR3 sequence: CSVNGQSRSGANVLTF. DNA of the CDR3: TGCAGCGTCAACGGACAGAGTCGCTCTGGGGCCAACGTCCTGACTTTC.

The chain uses TRBV7-9 and TRBJ1-5; D is unresolved. Germline CDR1 and CDR2: SEHNR and FQNEAQ (reference sequence). This CDR3 is built from 15 residues. V was trimmed by 5 bases and J by 7 bases, leaving 18 bases between them. DNA for the CDR3: TGTGCCAGCAGCCACCCCCGGGATGGAGGACAGCCCCAGCATTTT. Protein: CASSHPRDGGQPQHF.

The rearrangement uses TRBV11-3 and TRBJ2-2, with D maybe TRBD1 (5 bases). The V end was cut by 1 base, the J end by 4 bases, with 10 bases between. The CDR3 has 15 residues. The germline V gene has CDR1 SGHNT and CDR2 YENEEA. CDR3 residues: CASSLARDGTGELFF. In nucleotides, the CDR3 is TGTGCCAGCAGCTTAGCCAGGGATGGCACCGGGGAGCTGTTTTTT.

The chain uses TRBV7-9 and TRBJ2-7, with 11 bases lining up with TRBD1. J lost 6 bases, V lost 4 bases, and 2 bases had no gene match. The CDR3 consists of 13 residues. Per germline, CDR1 SEHNR and CDR2 FQNEAQ (reference sequence). Here the CDR3 DNA reads TGTGCCAGCAGCTCCGGGACAGGGGGCGAGCAGTACTTC. This sequence encodes CASSSGTGGEQYF.